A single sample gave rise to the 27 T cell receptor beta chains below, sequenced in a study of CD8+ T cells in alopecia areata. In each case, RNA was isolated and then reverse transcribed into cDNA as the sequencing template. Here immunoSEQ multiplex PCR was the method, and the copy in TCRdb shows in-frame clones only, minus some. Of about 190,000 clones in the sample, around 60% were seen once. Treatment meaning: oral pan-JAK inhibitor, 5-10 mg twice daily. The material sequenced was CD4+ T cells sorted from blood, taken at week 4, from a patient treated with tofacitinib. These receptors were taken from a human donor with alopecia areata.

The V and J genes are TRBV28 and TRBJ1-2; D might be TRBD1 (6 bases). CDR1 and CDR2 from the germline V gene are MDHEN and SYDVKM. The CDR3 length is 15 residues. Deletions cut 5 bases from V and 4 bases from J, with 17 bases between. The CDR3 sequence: CASSGGHLQPYGYTF. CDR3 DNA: TGTGCCAGCAGTGGGGGACACCTTCAGCCCTATGGCTACACCTTC.

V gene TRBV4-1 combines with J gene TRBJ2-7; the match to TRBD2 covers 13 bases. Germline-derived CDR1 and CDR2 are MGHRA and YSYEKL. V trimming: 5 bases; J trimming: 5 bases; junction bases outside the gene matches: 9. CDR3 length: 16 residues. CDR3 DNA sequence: TGCGCCAGCAGCTTGGTCACTGGACTAGCGGGAGACGAGCAGTACTTC. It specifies CASSLVTGLAGDEQYF.

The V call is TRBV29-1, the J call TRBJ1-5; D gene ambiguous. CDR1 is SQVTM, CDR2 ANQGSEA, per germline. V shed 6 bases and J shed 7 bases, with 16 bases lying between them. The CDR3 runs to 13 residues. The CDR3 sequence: CSVGYHLGQPQHF. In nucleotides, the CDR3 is TGCAGCGTCGGCTACCACTTGGGACAGCCCCAGCATTTT.

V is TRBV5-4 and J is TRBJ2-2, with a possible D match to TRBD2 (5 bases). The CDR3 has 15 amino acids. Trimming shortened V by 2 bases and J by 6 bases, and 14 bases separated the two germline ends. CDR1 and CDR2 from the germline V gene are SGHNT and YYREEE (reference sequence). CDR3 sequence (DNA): TGTGCCAGCAGCTTTCAGCTAGCTGGGTCCGGGGAGCTGTTTTTT. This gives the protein CASSFQLAGSGELFF.

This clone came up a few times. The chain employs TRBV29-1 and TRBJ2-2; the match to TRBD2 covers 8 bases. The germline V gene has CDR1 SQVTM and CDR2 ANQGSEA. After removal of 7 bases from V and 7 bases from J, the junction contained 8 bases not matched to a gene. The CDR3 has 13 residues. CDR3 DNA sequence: TGCAGCGCACGGGAGGGCCGAATCGGGGAGCTGTTTTTT. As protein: CSAREGRIGELFF.

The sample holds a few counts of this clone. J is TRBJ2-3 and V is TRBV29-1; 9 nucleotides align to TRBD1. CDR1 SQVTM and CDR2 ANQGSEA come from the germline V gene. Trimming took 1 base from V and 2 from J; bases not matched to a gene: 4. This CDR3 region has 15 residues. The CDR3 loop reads CSVEGTGANTDTQYF. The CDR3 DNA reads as TGCAGCGTTGAAGGGACAGGGGCCAACACAGATACGCAGTATTTT.

CDR3 coding DNA: TGCGCCAGCAGCCAAGATCTGAGTGGACAGGCCTCCACCTTC. It codes for CASSQDLSGQASTF. The chain couples TRBV4-3 to TRBJ1-2, with 7 bases fitting TRBD1. This CDR3 region has 14 residues. After removal of 0 bases from V and 13 bases from J, the junction contained 11 bases not matched to a gene. Germline V lookup: CDR1 LGHNA, CDR2 YSLEER.

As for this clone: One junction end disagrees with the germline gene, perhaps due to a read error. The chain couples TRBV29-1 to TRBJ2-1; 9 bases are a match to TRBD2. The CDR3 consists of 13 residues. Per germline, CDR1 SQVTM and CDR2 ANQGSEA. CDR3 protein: CSVRLAAYTEQFF. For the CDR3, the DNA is TGCAGCGTTCGACTAGCGGCCTACACTGAGCAGTTCTTC.

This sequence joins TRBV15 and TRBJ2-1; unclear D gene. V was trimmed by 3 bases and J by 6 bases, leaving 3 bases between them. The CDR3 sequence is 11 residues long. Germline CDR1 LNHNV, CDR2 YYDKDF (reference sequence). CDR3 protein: CATSSTNEQFF. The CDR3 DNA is TGTGCCACCAGCAGTACCAATGAGCAGTTCTTC.

The CDR3 protein is CASSRGQGNNEQYF. The CDR3 nucleotides are TGTGCCAGCAGCAGGGGACAGGGGAATAACGAGCAGTACTTC. The chain couples TRBV7-9 to TRBJ2-7; 10 nucleotides line up with TRBD1. This CDR3 has 14 amino acids. The junction had 6 bases not matched to a gene; V was cut back by 5 bases and J by 5 bases. Germline lookup yields CDR1 SEHNR and CDR2 FQNEAQ (reference sequence).

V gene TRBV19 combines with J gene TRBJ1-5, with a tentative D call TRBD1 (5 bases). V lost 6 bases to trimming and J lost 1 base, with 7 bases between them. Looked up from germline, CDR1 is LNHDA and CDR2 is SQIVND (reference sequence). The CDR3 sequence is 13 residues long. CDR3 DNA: TGTGCCAGTAGGGGGGAGAGCAATCAGCCCCAGCATTTT. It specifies CASRGESNQPQHF. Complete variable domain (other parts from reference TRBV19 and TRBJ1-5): DGGITQSPKYLFRKEGQNVTLSCEQNLNHDAMYWYRQDPGQGLRLIYYSQIVNDFQKGDIAEGYSVSREKKESFPLTVTSAQKNPTAFYLCASRGESNQPQHFGDGTRLSIL.

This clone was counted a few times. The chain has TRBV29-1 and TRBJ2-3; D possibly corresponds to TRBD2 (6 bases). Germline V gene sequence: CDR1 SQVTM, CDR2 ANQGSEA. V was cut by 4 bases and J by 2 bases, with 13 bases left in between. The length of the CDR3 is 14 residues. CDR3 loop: CSVGSWGLTDTQYF. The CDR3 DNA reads TGCAGCGTTGGCAGTTGGGGACTCACAGATACGCAGTATTTT.

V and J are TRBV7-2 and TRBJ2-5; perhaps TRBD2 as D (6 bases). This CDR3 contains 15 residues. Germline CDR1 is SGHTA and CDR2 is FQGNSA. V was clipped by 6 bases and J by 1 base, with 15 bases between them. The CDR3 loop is CASSSGLQPQETQYF. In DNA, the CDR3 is TGTGCCAGCAGTTCGGGACTCCAACCCCAAGAGACCCAGTACTTC.

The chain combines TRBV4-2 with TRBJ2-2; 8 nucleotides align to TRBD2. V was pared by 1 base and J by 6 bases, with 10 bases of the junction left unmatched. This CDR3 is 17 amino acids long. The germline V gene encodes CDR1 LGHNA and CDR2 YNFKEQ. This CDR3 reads CASSQAGGRPQSGELFF. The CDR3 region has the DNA TGTGCCAGCAGCCAAGCGGGCGGGAGGCCACAATCCGGGGAGCTGTTTTTT.

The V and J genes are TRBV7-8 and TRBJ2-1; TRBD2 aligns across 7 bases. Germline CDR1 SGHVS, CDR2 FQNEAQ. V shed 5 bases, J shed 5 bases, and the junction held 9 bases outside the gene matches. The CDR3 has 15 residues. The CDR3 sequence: CASSPLREGNNEQFF. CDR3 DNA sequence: TGTGCCAGCAGCCCCTTGAGGGAGGGTAACAATGAGCAGTTCTTC.

The DNA for the CDR3 is TGTGCCTGGAGTGCCCCCACGCCGGGAAACACTGAAGCTTTCTTT. Translating it yields CAWSAPTPGNTEAFF. The genes are TRBV30 and TRBJ1-1; D gene uncertain. Germline-derived CDR1 and CDR2 are GTSNPN and SVGIG (reference sequence). V was trimmed by 1 base and J by 2 bases, leaving 14 bases between them. The CDR3 is 15 residues long.

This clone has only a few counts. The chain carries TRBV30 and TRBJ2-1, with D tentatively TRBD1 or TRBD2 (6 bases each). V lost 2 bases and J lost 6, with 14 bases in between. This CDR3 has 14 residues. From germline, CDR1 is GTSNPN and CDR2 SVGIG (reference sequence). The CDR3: CAWSYGGRFNEQFF. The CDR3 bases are TGTGCCTGGAGTTACGGGGGCAGGTTCAATGAGCAGTTCTTC.

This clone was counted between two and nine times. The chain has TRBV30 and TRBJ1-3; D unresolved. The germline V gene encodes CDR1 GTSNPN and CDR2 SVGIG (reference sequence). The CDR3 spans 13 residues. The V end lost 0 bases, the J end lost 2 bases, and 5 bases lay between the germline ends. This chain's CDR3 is CAWSVSPGNTIYF. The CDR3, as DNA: TGTGCCTGGAGTGTCTCCCCTGGAAACACCATATATTTT.

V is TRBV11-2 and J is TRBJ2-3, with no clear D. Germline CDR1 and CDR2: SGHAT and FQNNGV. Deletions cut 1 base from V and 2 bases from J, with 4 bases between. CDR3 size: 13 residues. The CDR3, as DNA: TGTGCCAGCAGCTTAGCGTTCACAGATACGCAGTATTTT. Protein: CASSLAFTDTQYF.

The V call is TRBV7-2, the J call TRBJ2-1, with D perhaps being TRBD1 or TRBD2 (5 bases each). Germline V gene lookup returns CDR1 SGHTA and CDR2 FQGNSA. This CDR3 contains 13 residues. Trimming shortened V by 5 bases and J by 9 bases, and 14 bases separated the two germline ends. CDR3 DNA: TGTGCCAGCAGCACACGAAGGGACCTTGAGCAGTTCTTC. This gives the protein CASSTRRDLEQFF.

The CDR3 nucleotides are TGCAGCGTCCTTTCGGGACCTAGCACAGATACGCAGTATTTT. Protein product: CSVLSGPSTDTQYF. The gene calls are TRBV29-1 and TRBJ2-3; tentatively, D is TRBD1 or TRBD2 (5 bases each). This CDR3 comprises 14 residues. CDR1 SQVTM and CDR2 ANQGSEA come from the germline V gene. The V gene lost 6 bases and the J gene lost 0 bases, with 13 bases spanning the gap.

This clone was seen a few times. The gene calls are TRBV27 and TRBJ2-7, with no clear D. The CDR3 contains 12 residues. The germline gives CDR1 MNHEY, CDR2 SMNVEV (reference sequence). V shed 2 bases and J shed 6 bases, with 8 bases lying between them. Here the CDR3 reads CASSLVGSEQYF. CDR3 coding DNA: TGTGCCAGCAGTTTAGTAGGGTCCGAGCAGTACTTC.

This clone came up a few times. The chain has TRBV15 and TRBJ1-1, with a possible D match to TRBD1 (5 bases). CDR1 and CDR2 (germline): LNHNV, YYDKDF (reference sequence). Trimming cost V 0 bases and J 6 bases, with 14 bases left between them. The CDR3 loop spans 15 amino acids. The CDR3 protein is CATSREPRERAEAFF. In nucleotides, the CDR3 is TGTGCCACCAGCAGAGAACCCAGGGAGAGGGCTGAAGCTTTCTTT.

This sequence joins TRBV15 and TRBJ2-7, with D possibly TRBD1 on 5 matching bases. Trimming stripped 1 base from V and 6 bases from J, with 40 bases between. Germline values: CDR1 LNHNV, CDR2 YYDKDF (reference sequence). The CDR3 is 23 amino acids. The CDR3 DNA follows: TGTGCCACCAGCAGAGTAACCACCCTAATTGGGGCCGAACCGACAGCTCGGGTAGGCGAGCAGTACTTC. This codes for CATSRVTTLIGAEPTARVGEQYF.

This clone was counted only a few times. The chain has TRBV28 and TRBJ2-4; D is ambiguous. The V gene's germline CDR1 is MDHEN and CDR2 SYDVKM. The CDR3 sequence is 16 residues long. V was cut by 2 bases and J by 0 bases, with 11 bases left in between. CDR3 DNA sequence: TGTGCCAGCAGTTTAATTGCTACTCTAGCCAAAAACATTCAGTACTTC. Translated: CASSLIATLAKNIQYF. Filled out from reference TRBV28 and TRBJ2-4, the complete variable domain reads DVKVTQSSRYLVKRTGEKVFLECVQDMDHENMFWYRQDPGLGLRLIYFSYDVKMKEKGDIPEGYSVSREKKERFSLILESASTNQTSMYLCASSLIATLAKNIQYFGAGTRLSVL.

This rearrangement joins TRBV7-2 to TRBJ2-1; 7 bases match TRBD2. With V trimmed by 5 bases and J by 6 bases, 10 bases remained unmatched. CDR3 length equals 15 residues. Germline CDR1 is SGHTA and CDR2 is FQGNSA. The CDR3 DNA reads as TGTGCCAGCAGCCCCCGGACTAGTCGGCTCAATGAGCAGTTCTTC. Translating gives CASSPRTSRLNEQFF. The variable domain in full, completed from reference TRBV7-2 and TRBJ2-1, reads GAGVSQSPSNKVTEKGKDVELRCDPISGHTALYWYRQSLGQGLEFLIYFQGNSAPDKSGLPSDRFSAERTGGSVSTLTIQRTQQEDSAVYLCASSPRTSRLNEQFFGPGTRLTVL.

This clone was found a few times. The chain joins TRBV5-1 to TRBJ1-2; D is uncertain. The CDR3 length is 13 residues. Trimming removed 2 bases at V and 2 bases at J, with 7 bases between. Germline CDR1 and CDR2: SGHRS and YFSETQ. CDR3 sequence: CASSFDGNYGYTF. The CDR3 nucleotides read TGCGCCAGCAGCTTTGACGGGAACTATGGCTACACCTTC.